The clone carrying this T cell receptor (beta chain) was detected ten times or more. What it recognizes is unknown. Germline values: CDR1 SNHLY, CDR2 FYNNEI. The CDR3 is 15 residues long. V shed 6 bases and J 0 bases; nucleotides not matched to a gene: 4. TCRdb re-analysed the 5' RACE reads in MiXCR, keeping a single row per CDR3 protein. The table lists 25,000 to 30,000 distinct CDR3 sequences, about 7.1% of them singletons. The record originates from a study of spatial heterogeneity in lung cancer. Findings of the study overall: Counts of expanded alpha and beta TCRs within tumors tracked the tumor nonsynonymous mutation count. Estimates put coverage of tumor T cells roughly 7% for alpha and around 13% for beta chains.

The time point was: sample taken at primary tumor resection. Whole RNA obtained from tumor, nontumor lung or frozen PBMC underwent sequencing without sorting. J is TRBJ2-1 and V is TRBV2; 8 positions agree with TRBD1. This sequence was found in a male donor with early-stage non-small cell lung cancer. Sequencing was performed on lung tumor tissue, taken at surgery. CDR3 nucleotides: TGTGCCAGCAGCACGGACAGGGTCTCCTACAATGAGCAGTTCTTC. Encoded protein: CASSTDRVSYNEQFF. Looking up the rest from reference TRBV2 and TRBJ2-1 gives the full variable domain: EPEVTQTPSHQVTQMGQEVILRCVPISNHLYFYWYRQILGQKVEFLVSFYNNEISEKSEIFDDQFSVERPDGSNFTLKIRSTKLEDSAMYFCASSTDRVSYNEQFFGPGTRLTVL.